This entry features one T cell receptor (beta chain) sequence. Generated by immunoSEQ multiplex PCR, the TCRdb table keeps only in-frame clones and is missing some. The sample has around 700,000 clones; about three quarters are singletons. The data belong to a study of shared clonotypes between healthy human individuals. V was clipped by 6 bases and J by 1 base; unmatched bases: 8. Germline lookup yields CDR1 SQVTM and CDR2 ANQGSEA. The CDR3 length is 14 residues. The V call is TRBV29-1, the J call TRBJ1-1; TRBD1 matches 7 bases. The receptor comes from a woman in her twenties or thirties in good health. Sequenced sample: memory CD4+ T cells sorted from blood. Documented subset: CD45RA-negative fraction. CDR3 loop: CSVATGDGNTEAFF. CDR3 DNA sequence: TGCAGCGTAGCTACAGGGGATGGGAACACTGAAGCTTTCTTT.